This T cell receptor (beta chain) was identified during a study of neurological immune-mediated disorders. The starting material, 2 million PBMCs stored at -80 C, gave rise to the unsorted libraries. cDNA was made by 5'RACE with 10-nucleotide random UMIs. TCRdb independently ran MiXCR on the 5' RACE reads; one entry per CDR3 protein. This table holds some 65,000 distinct CDR3 sequences, more than 3.5% found once. This clonotype was observed at least ten times. V was pared by 4 bases and J by 0 bases, with 13 bases between. This CDR3 spans 16 amino acids. CDR1 is SGHRS, CDR2 YFSETQ, per germline. The chain links TRBV5-1 to TRBJ2-2; D tentatively fits TRBD1 or TRBD2 (5 bases each). The sample was PBMCs. The sequence was collected from a man aged 50-59 years with multiple sclerosis. Here the CDR3 reads CASSRFVGANTGELFF. The DNA of the CDR3 is TGCGCCAGCAGCCGCTTTGTGGGGGCGAACACCGGGGAGCTGTTTTTT.